This T cell receptor beta chain is from a study of T cell responses to AZD1222 COVID-19 vaccine. Regarding the study as a whole: Along spike, vaccine-associated CD4 TCRs were found throughout, with dominance at 160-218 and 743-854.

Sequencing was performed with immunoSEQ multiplex PCR; in TCRdb, only in-frame clones are kept and a portion is missing. The table lists 130,000 to 150,000 clones, over 75% of them singletons, with 1.1% to 1.5% in the top ten. As regards this clone: Antigen unknown.

The sequencing here drew on peripheral blood, taken on day 0 of AZD1222 vaccination. This TCR derives from an adult in good health.

The CDR3 protein is CASSNNREGPTGNTIYF. CDR3 bases: TGTGCCAGCAGTAACAACCGGGAGGGACCTACTGGAAACACCATATATTTT. This rearrangement joins TRBV27 to TRBJ1-3; D is possibly TRBD1 (5 bases). Germline V CDR1 and CDR2: MNHEY, SMNVEV (reference sequence). The CDR3 sequence is 17 residues long. Trimming took off 5 bases at V and 2 bases at J, with 19 bases between the two ends.